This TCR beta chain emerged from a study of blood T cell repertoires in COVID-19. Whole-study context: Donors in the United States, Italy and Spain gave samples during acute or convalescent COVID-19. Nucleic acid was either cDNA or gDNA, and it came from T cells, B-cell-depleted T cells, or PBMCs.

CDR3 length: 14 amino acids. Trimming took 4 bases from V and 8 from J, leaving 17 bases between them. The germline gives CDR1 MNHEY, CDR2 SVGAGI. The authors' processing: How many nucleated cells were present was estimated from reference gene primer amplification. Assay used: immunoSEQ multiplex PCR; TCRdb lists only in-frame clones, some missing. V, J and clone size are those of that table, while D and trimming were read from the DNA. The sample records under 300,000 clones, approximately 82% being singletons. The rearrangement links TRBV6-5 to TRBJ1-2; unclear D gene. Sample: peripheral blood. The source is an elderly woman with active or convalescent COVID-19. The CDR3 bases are TGTGCCAGCAGTTTCTTAGACGGGGAAAGGGGCTACACCTTC. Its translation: CASSFLDGERGYTF.